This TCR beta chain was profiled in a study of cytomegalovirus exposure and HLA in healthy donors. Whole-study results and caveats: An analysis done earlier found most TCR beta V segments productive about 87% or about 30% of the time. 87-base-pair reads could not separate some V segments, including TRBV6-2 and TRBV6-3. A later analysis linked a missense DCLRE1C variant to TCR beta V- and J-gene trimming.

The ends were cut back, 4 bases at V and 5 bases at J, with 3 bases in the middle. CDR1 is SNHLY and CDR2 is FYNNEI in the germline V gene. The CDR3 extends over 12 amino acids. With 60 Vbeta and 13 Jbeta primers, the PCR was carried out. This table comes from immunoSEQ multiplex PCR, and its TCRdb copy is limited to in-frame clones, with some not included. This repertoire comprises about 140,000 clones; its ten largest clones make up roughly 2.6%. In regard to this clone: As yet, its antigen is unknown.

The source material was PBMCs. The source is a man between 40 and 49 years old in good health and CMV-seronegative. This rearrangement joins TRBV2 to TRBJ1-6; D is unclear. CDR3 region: CASSADNSPLHF. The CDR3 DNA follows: TGTGCCAGCAGTGCGGATAATTCACCCCTCCACTTT. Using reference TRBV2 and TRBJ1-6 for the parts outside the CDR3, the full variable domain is EPEVTQTPSHQVTQMGQEVILRCVPISNHLYFYWYRQILGQKVEFLVSFYNNEISEKSEIFDDQFSVERPDGSNFTLKIRSTKLEDSAMYFCASSADNSPLHFGNGTRLTVT.